Listed below are T cell receptor beta chains from one sample, sequenced in a study of glioma-infiltrating T cells. TCRdb used MiXCR to reprocess the multiplex PCR reads, holding one entry per CDR3 protein. This sample has some 150,000 distinct CDR3 sequences, with roughly two fifths found just once. Sequencing used glioma tissue, nonneoplastic brain tissue, or PBMCs (not recorded which). These TCRs come from a human donor with low-grade glioma or glioblastoma, undergoing nonglioma brain surgery, or in good health (not recorded which). Both conserved end residues are part of each CDR3. A D gene is named only where the DNA matches it firmly. Clone size is stated in some rows and not others, as once, few, many or a class when expanded.

d_call: -
clone_size: -
v_call: TRBV19
j_call: TRBJ1-5
cdr3_aa: CASSIRGDQPQHF
cdr3_nt: TGTGCCAGTAGTATTAGGGGGGATCAGCCCCAGCATTTT

d_call: TRBD2
clone_size: -
v_call: TRBV3-1
j_call: TRBJ2-2
cdr3_aa: CASSFRTSGANTGELFF
cdr3_nt: TGTGCCAGCAGCTTTAGGACTAGCGGGGCGAACACCGGGGAGCTGTTTTTT

d_call: TRBD1
clone_size: few
v_call: TRBV27
j_call: TRBJ1-2
cdr3_aa: CASSKTRDSFYGYTF
cdr3_nt: TGTGCCAGCAGTAAAACACGGGACAGCTTCTATGGCTACACCTTC

d_call: -
clone_size: few
v_call: TRBV27
j_call: TRBJ2-1
cdr3_aa: CASTSRNEQFF
cdr3_nt: TGTGCCAGCACCTCGCGAAATGAGCAGTTCTTC

d_call: -
clone_size: few
v_call: TRBV28
j_call: TRBJ2-7
cdr3_aa: CASSSGSFTSYEQYF
cdr3_nt: TGTGCCAGCAGTTCCGGGTCTTTTACCTCCTACGAGCAGTACTTC

d_call: -
clone_size: once
v_call: TRBV20-1
j_call: TRBJ2-7
cdr3_aa: CSATGTWVNYEQYF
cdr3_nt: TGCAGTGCCACCGGGACATGGGTAAACTACGAGCAGTACTTC

d_call: -
clone_size: -
v_call: TRBV6-1
j_call: TRBJ2-7
cdr3_aa: CASRPPAASYEQYF
cdr3_nt: TGTGCCAGCAGACCCCCCGCCGCATCCTACGAGCAGTACTTC

d_call: -
clone_size: -
v_call: TRBV7-8
j_call: TRBJ1-4
cdr3_aa: CARSSHTGPLFF
cdr3_nt: TGTGCCCGCAGCTCCCATACCGGACCCCTGTTTTTT

d_call: TRBD2
clone_size: -
v_call: TRBV7-2
j_call: TRBJ2-1
cdr3_aa: CASSLAETSGGYEQFF
cdr3_nt: TGTGCCAGCAGCTTAGCGGAGACTAGCGGGGGATATGAGCAGTTCTTC

d_call: TRBD1
clone_size: once
v_call: TRBV19
j_call: TRBJ1-5
cdr3_aa: CASSRTGSQPQHF
cdr3_nt: TGTGCCAGTAGTCGGACAGGGTCTCAGCCCCAGCATTTT

d_call: -
clone_size: -
v_call: TRBV7-2
j_call: TRBJ1-5
cdr3_aa: CASSLALGSNQPQHF
cdr3_nt: TGTGCCAGCAGCTTGGCCTTAGGTAGCAATCAGCCCCAGCATTTT

d_call: -
clone_size: -
v_call: TRBV2
j_call: TRBJ1-1
cdr3_aa: CASSDFFSENTEAFF
cdr3_nt: TGTGCCAGCAGTGATTTTTTCTCAGAGAACACTGAAGCTTTCTTT

d_call: TRBD2
clone_size: few
v_call: TRBV15
j_call: TRBJ2-5
cdr3_aa: CATSMNSGGPEETQYF
cdr3_nt: TGTGCCACCAGCATGAATAGCGGGGGGCCAGAAGAGACCCAGTACTTC